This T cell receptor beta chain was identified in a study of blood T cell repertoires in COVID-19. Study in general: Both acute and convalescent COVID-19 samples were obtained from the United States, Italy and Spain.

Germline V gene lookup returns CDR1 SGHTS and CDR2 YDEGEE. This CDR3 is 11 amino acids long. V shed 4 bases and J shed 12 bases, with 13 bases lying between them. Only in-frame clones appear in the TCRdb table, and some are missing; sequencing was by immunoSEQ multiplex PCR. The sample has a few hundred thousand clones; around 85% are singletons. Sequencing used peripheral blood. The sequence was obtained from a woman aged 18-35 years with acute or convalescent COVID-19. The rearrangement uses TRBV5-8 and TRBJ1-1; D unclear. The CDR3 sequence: CASSQRLDPFF. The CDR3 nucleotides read TGTGCCAGCAGCCAAAGACTAGATCCTTTCTTT. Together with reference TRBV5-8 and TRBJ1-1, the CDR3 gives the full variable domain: EAGVTQSPTHLIKTRGQQATLRCSPISGHTSVYWYQQALGLGLQFLLWYDEGEERNRGNFPPRFSGRQFPNYSSELNVNALELEDSALYLCASSQRLDPFFGQGTRLTVV.